This T cell receptor beta chain was identified in a study of blood T cell repertoires in COVID-19. CDR3 length: 15 amino acids. Germline V lookup: CDR1 MNHEY, CDR2 SVGAGI. The V end lost 2 bases, the J end lost 4 bases, and 12 bases lay between the germline ends. TCRdb's copy holds only in-frame clones and misses some; the assay was immunoSEQ multiplex PCR. The data hold 200,000 to 300,000 clones, with roughly 86% observed a single time. Clinical history as reported by participants underpinned cohort assignment. This sequence originates from a woman between 50 and 59 years old who had recovered from COVID-19. The chain recombines TRBV6-5 with TRBJ1-3, with D perhaps TRBD1 (5 bases). The sequencing sample was made of PBMCs or T cells enriched from blood (not recorded which). The chain's CDR3 is CASSYDATVGNTIYF. DNA for the CDR3: TGTGCCAGCAGTTACGATGCGACAGTCGGAAACACCATATATTTT.